These 10 T cell receptor beta chains were sequenced from one sample in a study of T cells in Graves' hyperthyroidism and ophthalmopathy. RNA transcripts yielded amplified TCR beta CDR3 regions. First-round RT-PCR with HTBI primers amplified the TCR CDR3 region. One entry per CDR3 protein, called by TCRdb with MiXCR from the multiplex PCR reads. The sample records around 540,000 distinct CDR3 sequences, around 16% being singletons. The specimen sequenced was blood. The source of these receptors is a woman in her thirties with Graves' ophthalmopathy.

This clonotype was counted ten times or more. This chain connects TRBV20-1 to TRBJ2-3, with 9 bases lining up with TRBD2. The CDR3 has 15 amino acids. J was trimmed by 1 base and V by 1 base; bases with no gene match: 3. CDR1 is DFQATT and CDR2 is SNEGSKA in the germline V gene (reference sequence). The CDR3 nucleotides are TGCAGTGCTAGAGGACTAGCGGAAGGCACAGATACGCAGTATTTT. Protein: CSARGLAEGTDTQYF.

The genes are TRBV19 and TRBJ1-1; D perhaps matches TRBD1 (5 bases). The germline V gene has CDR1 LNHDA and CDR2 SQIVND (reference sequence). CDR3 length: 12 amino acids. The V and J ends lost 3 bases and 7 bases respectively, with 9 bases between them. The CDR3 sequence is CASSMVRGEAFF. CDR3 in DNA: TGTGCCAGTAGTATGGTGAGGGGTGAAGCTTTCTTT.

The chain employs TRBV11-2 and TRBJ2-1, with D perhaps assigned TRBD1 or TRBD2 (5 bases each). Germline V CDR1 and CDR2: SGHAT, FQNNGV. The CDR3 has 17 amino acids. Trimming removed 2 bases at V and 0 bases at J, with 14 bases between. In nucleotides, the CDR3 is TGTGCCAGCAGCTTACAAGGCGCAGGGAGCTCCTACAATGAGCAGTTCTTC. Translated, it gives CASSLQGAGSSYNEQFF.

This clonotype was observed a handful of times. The CDR3 region is CASSVPGSSYNEQFF. The CDR3 region has the DNA TGTGCCAGCAGCGTACCGGGGAGCTCCTACAATGAGCAGTTCTTC. The chain couples TRBV6-2 or TRBV6-3 to TRBJ2-1, with TRBD2 as a possible D gene (5 bases). The CDR3 is 15 amino acids. Trimming pared 6 bases from V and 0 bases from J, leaving 12 bases between. The germline V gene has CDR1 MNHEY and CDR2 SVGEGT.

The CDR3 coding sequence is TGTGCCACCAGCGGAGGGTGGCGAGAAAAACTGTTTTTT. Its protein product is CATSGGWREKLFF. This chain links TRBV15 with TRBJ1-4; no clear D. From germline, CDR1 is LNHNV and CDR2 YYDKDF (reference sequence). Deletions cut 5 bases from V and 8 bases from J, with 12 bases between. There are 13 residues in the CDR3.

The V gene is TRBV2, the J gene TRBJ1-2; D is ambiguous. Trimming stripped 0 bases from V and 6 bases from J, with 11 bases between. Germline CDR1 SNHLY, CDR2 FYNNEI. This CDR3 has 14 amino acids. In DNA, the CDR3 is TGTGCCAGCAGTGAAGCGAAATCCGGGAATGGCTACACCTTC. Translation: CASSEAKSGNGYTF.

V gene TRBV20-1 combines with J gene TRBJ2-3; 7 positions match TRBD2. The CDR3 loop spans 17 amino acids. The germline gives CDR1 DFQATT, CDR2 SNEGSKA (reference sequence). V shed 3 bases, J shed 1 base, and the junction held 13 bases outside the gene matches. DNA for the CDR3: TGCAGTGCTAGTAGGGAGGGGATGGGATTTGGCACAGATACGCAGTATTTT. Residues: CSASREGMGFGTDTQYF.

This clonotype has a count of ten or more. The chain combines TRBV7-9 with TRBJ1-1; D gene ambiguous. V lost 0 bases to trimming and J lost 5 bases, with 10 bases between them. Germline loops: CDR1 SEHNR, CDR2 FQNEAQ (reference sequence). The CDR3 runs 14 residues. In DNA form, the CDR3 reads TGTGCCAGCAGCTTAGCGCGCTTGGATACTGAAGCTTTCTTT. Translation: CASSLARLDTEAFF. Supplemented by reference TRBV7-9 and TRBJ1-1, the full variable domain reads DTGVSQNPRHKITKRGQNVTFRCDPISEHNRLYWYRQTLGQGPEFLTYFQNEAQLEKSRLLSDRFSAERPKGSFSTLEIQRTEQGDSAMYLCASSLARLDTEAFFGQGTRLTVV.

This clonotype was counted a few times. The chain has TRBV25-1 and TRBJ1-1; TRBD1 matches 8 bases. With 4 bases clipped from V and 2 bases from J, the junction kept 6 bases outside the gene matches. CDR1 is MGHDK, CDR2 SYGVNS, per germline. The CDR3 sequence is 15 residues long. The CDR3 DNA sequence: TGTGCCAGCAGTGCCTACAGGGGGGTTAACACTGAAGCTTTCTTT. Amino acid sequence: CASSAYRGVNTEAFF.

The table lists this clonotype with many counts. The rearrangement links TRBV28 to TRBJ1-2, with D perhaps TRBD1 (5 bases). Germline CDR1 and CDR2: MDHEN and SYDVKM. The CDR3 runs 16 residues. Trimming took off 1 base at V and 8 bases at J, with 20 bases between the two ends. DNA for the CDR3: TGTGCCAGCAGTTTATCCCCTCTCGACAGCCCCCACGGCTACACCTTC. Translating it yields CASSLSPLDSPHGYTF.